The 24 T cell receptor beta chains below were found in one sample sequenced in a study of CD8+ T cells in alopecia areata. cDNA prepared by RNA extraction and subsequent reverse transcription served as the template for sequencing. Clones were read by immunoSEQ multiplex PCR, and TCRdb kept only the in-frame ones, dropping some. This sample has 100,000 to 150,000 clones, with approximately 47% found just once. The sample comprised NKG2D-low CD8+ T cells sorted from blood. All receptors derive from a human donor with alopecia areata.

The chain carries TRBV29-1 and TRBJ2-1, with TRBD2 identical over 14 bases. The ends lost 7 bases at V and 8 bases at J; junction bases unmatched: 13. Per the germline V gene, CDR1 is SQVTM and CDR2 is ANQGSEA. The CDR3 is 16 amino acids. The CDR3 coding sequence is TGCAGCGCCCCGGGACTAGCGGGGGCACGGGGGTATGAGCAGTTCTTC. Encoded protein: CSAPGLAGARGYEQFF.

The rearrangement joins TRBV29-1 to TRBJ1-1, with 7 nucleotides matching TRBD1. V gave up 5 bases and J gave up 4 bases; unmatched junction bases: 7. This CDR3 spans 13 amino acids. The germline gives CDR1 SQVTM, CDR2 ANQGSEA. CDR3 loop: CSVSGGPGTEAFF. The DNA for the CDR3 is TGCAGCGTTTCAGGGGGTCCGGGCACTGAAGCTTTCTTT.

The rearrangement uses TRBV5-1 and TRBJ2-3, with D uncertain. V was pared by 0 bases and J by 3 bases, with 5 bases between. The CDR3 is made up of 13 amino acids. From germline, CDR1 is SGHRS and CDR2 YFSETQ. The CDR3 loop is CASSLAYTDTQYF. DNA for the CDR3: TGCGCCAGCAGCTTGGCCTATACAGATACGCAGTATTTT.

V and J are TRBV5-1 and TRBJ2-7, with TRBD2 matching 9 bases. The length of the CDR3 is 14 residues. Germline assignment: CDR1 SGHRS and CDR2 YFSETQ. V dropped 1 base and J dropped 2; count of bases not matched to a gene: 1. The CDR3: CASSLTSGPYEQYF. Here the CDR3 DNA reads TGCGCCAGCAGCTTGACTAGCGGGCCCTACGAGCAGTACTTC.

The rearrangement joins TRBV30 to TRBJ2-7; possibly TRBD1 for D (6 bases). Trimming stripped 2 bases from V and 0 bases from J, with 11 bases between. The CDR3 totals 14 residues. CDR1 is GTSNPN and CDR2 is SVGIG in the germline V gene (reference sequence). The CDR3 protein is CAWSTDRSSYEQYF. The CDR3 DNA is TGTGCCTGGAGTACAGACAGGAGCTCCTACGAGCAGTACTTC.

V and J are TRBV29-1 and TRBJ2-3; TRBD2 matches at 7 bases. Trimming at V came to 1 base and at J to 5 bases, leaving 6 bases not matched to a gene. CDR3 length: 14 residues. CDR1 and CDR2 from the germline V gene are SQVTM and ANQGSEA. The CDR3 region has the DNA TGCAGCGTTGAAGGAGCGGGGCCTGAAGATACGCAGTATTTT. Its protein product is CSVEGAGPEDTQYF.

The CDR3 protein is CATFAGYGYTF. The CDR3 DNA reads as TGTGCCACCTTCGCAGGGTATGGCTACACCTTC. The chain carries TRBV27 and TRBJ1-2; TRBD1 is a possible D gene (5 bases). The ends were cut back, 10 bases at V and 5 bases at J, with 11 bases in the middle. The CDR3 spans 11 residues. From germline, CDR1 is MNHEY and CDR2 SMNVEV (reference sequence).

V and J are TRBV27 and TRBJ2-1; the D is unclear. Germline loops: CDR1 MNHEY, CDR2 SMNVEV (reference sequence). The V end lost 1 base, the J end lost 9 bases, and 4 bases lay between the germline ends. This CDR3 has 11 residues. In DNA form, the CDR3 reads TGTGCCAGCAGTTTATACGGTGAGCAGTTCTTC. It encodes CASSLYGEQFF.

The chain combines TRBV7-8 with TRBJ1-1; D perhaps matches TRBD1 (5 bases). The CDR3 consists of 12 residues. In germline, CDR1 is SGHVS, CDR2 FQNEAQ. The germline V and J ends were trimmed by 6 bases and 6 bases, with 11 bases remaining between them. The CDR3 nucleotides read TGTGCCAGCAGGGGGCAGGGACCTGAAGCTTTCTTT. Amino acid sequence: CASRGQGPEAFF.

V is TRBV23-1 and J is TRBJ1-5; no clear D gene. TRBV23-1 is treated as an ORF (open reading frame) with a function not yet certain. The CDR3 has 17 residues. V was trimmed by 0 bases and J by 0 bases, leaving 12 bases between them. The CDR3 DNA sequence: TGCGCCAGCAGTCAATCTCTGGCGACACATAGCAATCAGCCCCAGCATTTT. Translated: CASSQSLATHSNQPQHF.

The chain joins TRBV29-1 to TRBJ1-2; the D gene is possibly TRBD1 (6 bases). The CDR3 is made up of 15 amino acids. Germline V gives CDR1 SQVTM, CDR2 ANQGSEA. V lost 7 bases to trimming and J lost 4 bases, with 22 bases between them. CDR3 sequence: CSALNIGGRSYGYTF. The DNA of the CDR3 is TGCAGCGCCCTCAACATCGGGGGGCGTAGCTATGGCTACACCTTC. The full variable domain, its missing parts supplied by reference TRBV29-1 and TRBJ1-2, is SAVISQKPSRDICQRGTSLTIQCQVDSQVTMMFWYRQQPGQSLTLIATANQGSEATYESGFVIDKFPISRPNLTFSTLTVSNMSPEDSSIYLCSALNIGGRSYGYTFGSGTRLTVV.

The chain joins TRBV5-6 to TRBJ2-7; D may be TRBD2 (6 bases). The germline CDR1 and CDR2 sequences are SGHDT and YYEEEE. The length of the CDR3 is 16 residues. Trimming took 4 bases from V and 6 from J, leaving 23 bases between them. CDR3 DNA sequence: TGTGCCAGCAGCCCCCCGGATCCGGGAGAGGTCAGCGAGCAGTACTTC. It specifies CASSPPDPGEVSEQYF.

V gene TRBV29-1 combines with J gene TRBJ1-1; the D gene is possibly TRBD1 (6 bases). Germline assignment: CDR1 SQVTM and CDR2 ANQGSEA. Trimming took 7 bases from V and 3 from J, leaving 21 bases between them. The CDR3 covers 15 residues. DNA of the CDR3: TGCAGCGCCTATATTGTGGGGGCGCTGGACACTGAAGCTTTCTTT. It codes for CSAYIVGALDTEAFF.

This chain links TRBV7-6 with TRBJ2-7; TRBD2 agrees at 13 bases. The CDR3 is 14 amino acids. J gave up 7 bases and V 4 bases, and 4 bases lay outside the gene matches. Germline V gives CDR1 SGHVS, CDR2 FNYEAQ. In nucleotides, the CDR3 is TGTGCCAGCAGCTCGGGACTAGCGGGAATGGAGCAGTACTTC. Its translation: CASSSGLAGMEQYF.

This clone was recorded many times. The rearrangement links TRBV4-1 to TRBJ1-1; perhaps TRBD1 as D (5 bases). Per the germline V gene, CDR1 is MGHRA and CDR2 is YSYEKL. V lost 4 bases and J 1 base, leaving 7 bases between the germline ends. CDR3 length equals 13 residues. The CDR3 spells CASSPTGNTEAFF. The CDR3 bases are TGCGCCAGCAGCCCTACAGGGAACACTGAAGCTTTCTTT.

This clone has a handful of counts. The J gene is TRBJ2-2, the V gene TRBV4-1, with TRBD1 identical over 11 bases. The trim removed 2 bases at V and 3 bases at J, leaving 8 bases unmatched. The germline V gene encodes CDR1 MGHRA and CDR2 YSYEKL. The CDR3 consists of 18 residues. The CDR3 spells CASSQSRDRGWYTGELFF. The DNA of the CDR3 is TGCGCCAGCAGCCAATCCAGGGACAGGGGGTGGTACACCGGGGAGCTGTTTTTT.

CDR3 coding DNA: TGTGCCAGCAGTTTAAGGGGGCGCACTTATGGCTACACCTTC. Its protein product is CASSLRGRTYGYTF. V usage is TRBV27 and J usage is TRBJ1-2; 7 bases fit TRBD1. The V and J ends lost 2 bases and 5 bases, in that order; junction bases with no gene match: 5. The CDR3 sequence is 14 residues long. Germline V gene lookup returns CDR1 MNHEY and CDR2 SMNVEV (reference sequence).

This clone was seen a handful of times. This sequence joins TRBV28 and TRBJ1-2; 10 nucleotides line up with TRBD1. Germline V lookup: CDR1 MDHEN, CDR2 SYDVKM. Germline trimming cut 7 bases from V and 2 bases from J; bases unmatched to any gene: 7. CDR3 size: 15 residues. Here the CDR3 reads CASTLTGGANYGYTF. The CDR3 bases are TGTGCCAGCACGTTGACAGGGGGCGCAAACTATGGCTACACCTTC.

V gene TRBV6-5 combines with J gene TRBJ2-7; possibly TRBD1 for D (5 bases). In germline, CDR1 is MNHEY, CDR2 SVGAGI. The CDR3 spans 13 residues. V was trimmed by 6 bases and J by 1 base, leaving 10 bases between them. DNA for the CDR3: TGTGCCAGCAGCCCCAGGGTTTCCTACGAGCAGTACTTC. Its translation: CASSPRVSYEQYF.

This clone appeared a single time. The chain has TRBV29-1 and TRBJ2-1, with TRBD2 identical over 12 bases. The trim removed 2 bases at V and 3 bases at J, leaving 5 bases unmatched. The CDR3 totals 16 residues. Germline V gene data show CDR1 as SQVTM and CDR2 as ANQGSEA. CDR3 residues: CSVESASGRVYNEQFF. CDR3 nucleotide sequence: TGCAGCGTTGAAAGTGCTAGCGGGAGGGTCTACAATGAGCAGTTCTTC.

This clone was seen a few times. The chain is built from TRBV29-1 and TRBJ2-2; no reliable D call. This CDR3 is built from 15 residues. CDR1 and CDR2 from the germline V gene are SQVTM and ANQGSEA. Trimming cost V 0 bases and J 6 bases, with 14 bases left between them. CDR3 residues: CSVEDWQAAPGELFF. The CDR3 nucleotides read TGCAGCGTTGAAGATTGGCAGGCGGCCCCCGGGGAGCTGTTTTTT.

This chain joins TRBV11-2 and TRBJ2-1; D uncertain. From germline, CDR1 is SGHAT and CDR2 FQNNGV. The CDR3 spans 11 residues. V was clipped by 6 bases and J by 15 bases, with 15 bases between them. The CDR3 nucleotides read TGTGCCAGCAGTTACAGTCCCACCGCGTTCTTC. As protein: CASSYSPTAFF.

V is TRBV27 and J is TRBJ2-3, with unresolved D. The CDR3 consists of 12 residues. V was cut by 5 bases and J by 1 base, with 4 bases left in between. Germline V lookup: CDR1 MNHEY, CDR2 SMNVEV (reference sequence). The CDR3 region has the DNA TGTGCCAGCAGTCTCCGCACAGATACGCAGTATTTT. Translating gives CASSLRTDTQYF.

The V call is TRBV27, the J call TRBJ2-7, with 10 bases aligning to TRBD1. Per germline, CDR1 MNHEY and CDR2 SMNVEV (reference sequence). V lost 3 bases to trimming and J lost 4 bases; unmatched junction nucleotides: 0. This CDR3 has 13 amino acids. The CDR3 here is CASSLDRGYEQYF. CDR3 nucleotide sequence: TGTGCCAGCAGTTTGGACAGGGGGTACGAGCAGTACTTC.